The 15 T cell receptor beta chains given below trace back to one sample, sequenced in a study of T cell repertoires in cytomegalovirus infection. TCRdb itself ran the reads through MiXCR, one entry per CDR3 protein. Among about 770,000 distinct CDR3 sequences, almost 30% were seen once, and the ten largest hold roughly 14%. These TCRs' antigens remain unknown. The specimen comprised cultured CD8+ T cells from PBMCs, sampled from culture after CMV antigen stimulation. Source of these receptors: a human donor in good health (CMV status not recorded). Some clones in this sample may be carry-over from other donors' samples.

The sample holds one count of this clonotype. A junction boundary mismatches the germline segment, possibly from a read error. The chain carries TRBV4-1 and TRBJ2-1; 8 bases fit TRBD2. The CDR3 runs 13 residues. CDR1 is MGHRA, CDR2 YSYEKL, per germline. In DNA, the CDR3 is TGCGCTAGCAGGGCGGGGGGCCGGGGAGAGCAGTTCTTC. Its protein is CASRAGGRGEQFF.

This clonotype has a handful of counts. CDR3 region: CASSAPRDRGGRETQYF. The CDR3 nucleotides read TGTGCCAGCAGTGCCCCGAGGGACAGGGGAGGTAGGGAGACCCAGTACTTC. The chain employs TRBV2 and TRBJ2-5; 10 bases agree with TRBD1. J gave up 5 bases and V 4 bases, and 13 bases lay outside the gene matches. CDR1 SNHLY and CDR2 FYNNEI come from the germline V gene. The CDR3 is 17 amino acids.

This sequence joins TRBV24-1 and TRBJ2-1, with D tentatively TRBD1 or TRBD2 (6 bases each). Trimming removed 9 bases at V and 4 bases at J, with 18 bases between. CDR1 and CDR2 from the germline V gene are KGHDR and SFDVKD. The CDR3 contains 15 residues. The CDR3 loop is CATSDVEGGYNEQFF. The CDR3 region has the DNA TGTGCCACCTCCGACGTTGAGGGGGGTTACAATGAGCAGTTCTTC.

There are many counts of this clonotype. This chain's CDR3 is CASSYGDDRGYNEQFF. DNA for the CDR3: TGTGCCAGCAGTTACGGCGACGATCGGGGTTACAATGAGCAGTTCTTC. J is TRBJ2-1 and V is TRBV6-5; a weak D match, TRBD2 (5 bases). Germline CDR1 and CDR2: MNHEY and SVGAGI. This CDR3 region has 16 residues. V was trimmed by 2 bases and J by 4 bases, leaving 15 bases between them.

This clonotype has a count of ten or more. This chain's CDR3 is CASSPGTPNTGELFF. The CDR3 nucleotides read TGTGCCAGCAGCCCCGGGACACCCAACACCGGGGAGCTGTTTTTT. The rearrangement links TRBV7-8 to TRBJ2-2; possible D gene TRBD1, 6 bases. The CDR3 runs to 15 residues. Trimming pared 5 bases from V and 2 bases from J, leaving 12 bases between. Germline CDR1 and CDR2: SGHVS and FQNEAQ.

CDR3: CASSPPTGLAGDYEQYF. For the CDR3, the DNA is TGTGCCAGCTCACCACCAACCGGACTAGCGGGGGACTACGAGCAGTACTTC. The chain carries TRBV18 and TRBJ2-7; 13 bases are shared with TRBD2. Germline trimming cut 0 bases from V and 3 bases from J; bases unmatched to any gene: 5. This CDR3 has 17 residues. Germline V gene data show CDR1 as KGHSH and CDR2 as LQKENI.

The J gene is TRBJ2-2, the V gene TRBV20-1; TRBD1 is a possible D gene (5 bases). CDR3 length: 16 residues. Germline CDR1 DFQATT, CDR2 SNEGSKA (reference sequence). With 6 bases removed from V and 4 bases from J, the gap between germline ends came to 21 bases. CDR3 sequence reads: CSASLRGLPSTGELFF. DNA for the CDR3: TGCAGTGCCAGCTTAAGGGGTTTGCCGAGCACCGGGGAGCTGTTTTTT.

This clonotype was picked up a small number of times. The J gene is TRBJ1-1, the V gene TRBV7-9, with D possibly matching TRBD1 (5 bases). This CDR3 comprises 13 residues. V lost 10 bases and J 1 base, leaving 13 bases between the germline ends. The germline V gene encodes CDR1 SEHNR and CDR2 FQNEAQ (reference sequence). CDR3 nucleotide sequence: TGTGCCATCCCGGGACGCCGGAACACTGAAGCTTTCTTT. It yields the protein CAIPGRRNTEAFF.

The table lists this clonotype with a few counts. The rearrangement uses TRBV7-6 and TRBJ2-7; D gene uncertain. Per the germline V gene, CDR1 is SGHVS and CDR2 is FNYEAQ. The CDR3 spans 14 residues. The ends were cut back, 1 base at V and 0 bases at J, with 7 bases in the middle. CDR3 residues: CASSLDYRSYEQYV. The DNA of the CDR3 is TGTGCCAGCAGCTTAGATTATCGCTCCTACGAGCAGTACGTC.

The table lists this clonotype with many counts. The chain recombines TRBV12-3 or TRBV12-4 with TRBJ1-1; 8 bases match TRBD1. V was pared by 3 bases and J by 5 bases, with 2 bases of the junction left unmatched. The CDR3 has 13 residues. CDR3 bases: TGTGCCAGCAGTTTCAGGGGGCGGACTGAAGCTTTCTTT. This sequence encodes CASSFRGRTEAFF.

The table lists this clonotype with a few counts. The chain carries TRBV19 and TRBJ2-1; the match to TRBD2 covers 14 bases. Germline-derived CDR1 and CDR2 are LNHDA and SQIVND (reference sequence). V trimming: 5 bases; J trimming: 4 bases; junction bases outside the gene matches: 13. The length of the CDR3 is 19 residues. The CDR3 bases are TGTGCCAGTAGTCCGGGACTAGCGGGGGCCACCGCCTATTACAATGAGCAGTTCTTC. Encoded protein: CASSPGLAGATAYYNEQFF. The full variable domain, completed using reference TRBV19 and TRBJ2-1, is DGGITQSPKYLFRKEGQNVTLSCEQNLNHDAMYWYRQDPGQGLRLIYYSQIVNDFQKGDIAEGYSVSREKKESFPLTVTSAQKNPTAFYLCASSPGLAGATAYYNEQFFGPGTRLTVL.

This clonotype has at least ten counts. V usage is TRBV12-3 or TRBV12-4 and J usage is TRBJ2-7; D gene ambiguous. V lost 5 bases, J lost 2 bases, and 4 bases lay in between. The CDR3 length is 11 residues. The CDR3 region is CASSITYEQYF. DNA for the CDR3: TGTGCCAGCAGTATTACCTACGAGCAGTACTTC.

The chain couples TRBV6-6 to TRBJ2-3; tentatively, D is TRBD2 (7 bases). This CDR3 region has 16 residues. Trimming stripped 0 bases from V and 2 bases from J, with 12 bases between. The germline V gene has CDR1 MNHNY and CDR2 SVGAGI (reference sequence). The CDR3 loop is CASSYSGGGVTDTQYF. DNA of the CDR3: TGTGCCAGCAGTTACTCTGGCGGGGGCGTCACAGATACGCAGTATTTT.

This chain links TRBV2 with TRBJ2-7; 7 bases are a match to TRBD2. CDR1 is SNHLY, CDR2 FYNNEI, per germline. V trimming: 10 bases; J trimming: 0 bases; junction bases outside the gene matches: 15. This CDR3 region has 16 residues. CDR3 sequence reads: CATWGETSKISYEQYF. CDR3 coding DNA: TGTGCCACCTGGGGGGAGACTAGCAAAATCTCCTACGAGCAGTACTTC.

The DNA for the CDR3 is TGTGCCAGCAGCTTAGATAACGGGACATTGTCCTACAATGAGCAGTTCTTC. It is translated as CASSLDNGTLSYNEQFF. The chain joins TRBV11-3 to TRBJ2-1, with D perhaps matching TRBD1 (6 bases). V shed 0 bases and J shed 1 base, with 13 bases lying between them. Germline loops: CDR1 SGHNT, CDR2 YENEEA. The CDR3 loop spans 17 amino acids.